One sample yielded the 6 T cell receptor beta chains listed below, sequenced in a study of shared clonotypes between healthy human individuals. This table comes from immunoSEQ multiplex PCR, and its TCRdb copy is limited to in-frame clones, with some not included. The sample has about 1.5 million clones, 95% to 99% seen once. Sequenced material: naive CD4+ T cells sorted from blood. Subset given: CD45RA+ positively selected. The receptors shown here come from a man aged 30-40 years in good health.

The J gene is TRBJ1-1, the V gene TRBV9, with D unresolved. The CDR3 totals 14 residues. The germline CDR1 and CDR2 sequences are SGDLS and YYNGEE. V was clipped by 3 bases and J by 1 base, with 10 bases between them. The CDR3 bases are TGTGCCAGCAGCGCAAGCGGAGAGAACACTGAAGCTTTCTTT. It specifies CASSASGENTEAFF.

This rearrangement joins TRBV7-9 to TRBJ2-1; 8 bases align to TRBD2. The CDR3 totals 15 residues. V lost 6 bases and J lost 4; bases outside the gene matches: 8. The germline V gene has CDR1 SEHNR and CDR2 FQNEAQ (reference sequence). The chain's CDR3 is CASSPSGSLYNEQFF. In DNA form, the CDR3 reads TGTGCCAGCAGTCCCAGCGGGAGTCTGTACAATGAGCAGTTCTTC.

The chain has TRBV28 and TRBJ1-5; D is unclear. The V gene lost 4 bases and the J gene lost 2 bases, with 12 bases spanning the gap. Germline assignment: CDR1 MDHEN and CDR2 SYDVKM. This CDR3 contains 15 residues. The CDR3 is CASSSPGEGNQPQHF. The CDR3 DNA reads as TGTGCCAGCAGTTCCCCGGGTGAGGGCAATCAGCCCCAGCATTTT.

This clone was seen only once. J is TRBJ1-1 and V is TRBV7-2; 10 bases map to TRBD1. Germline CDR1 is SGHTA and CDR2 is FQGNSA. The CDR3 covers 16 residues. After removal of 5 bases from V and 4 bases from J, the junction contained 10 bases not matched to a gene. As DNA, the CDR3 is TGTGCCAGCAGCAACCGGGACAGGGGAAGAGGCACTGAAGCTTTCTTT. It yields the protein CASSNRDRGRGTEAFF.

The gene calls are TRBV18 and TRBJ2-2; 9 bases map to TRBD1. The CDR3 has 16 residues. With V trimmed by 1 base and J by 6 bases, 6 bases remained unmatched. CDR1 and CDR2 from the germline V gene are KGHSH and LQKENI. The CDR3 region is CASSPQGQGRPGELFF. CDR3 nucleotide sequence: TGTGCCAGCTCACCACAGGGACAGGGTCGGCCCGGGGAGCTGTTTTTT.

The CDR3 region is CASRIQGRPHEQYF. DNA of the CDR3: TGTGCCAGCAGGATACAGGGTAGACCCCACGAGCAGTACTTC. The chain links TRBV6-1 to TRBJ2-7; the D gene is possibly TRBD1 (6 bases). The germline CDR1 and CDR2 sequences are MNHNS and SASEGT. CDR3 length equals 14 residues. The V end lost 6 bases, the J end lost 5 bases, and 17 bases lay between the germline ends.